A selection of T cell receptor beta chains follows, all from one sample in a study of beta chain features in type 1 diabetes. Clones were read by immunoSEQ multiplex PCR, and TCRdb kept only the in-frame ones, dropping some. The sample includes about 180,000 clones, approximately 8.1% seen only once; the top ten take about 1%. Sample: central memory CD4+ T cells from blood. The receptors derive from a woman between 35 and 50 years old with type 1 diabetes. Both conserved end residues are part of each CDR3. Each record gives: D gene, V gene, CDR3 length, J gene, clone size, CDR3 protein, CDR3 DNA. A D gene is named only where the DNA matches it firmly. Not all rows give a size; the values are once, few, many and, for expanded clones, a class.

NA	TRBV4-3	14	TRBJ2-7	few	CASSQNAGAYEQYF	TGCGCCAGCAGCCAAAATGCAGGGGCCTACGAGCAGTACTTC
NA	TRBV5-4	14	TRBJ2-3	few	CASSEQGATDTQYF	TGTGCCAGCAGCGAACAGGGAGCTACTGATACGCAGTATTTT
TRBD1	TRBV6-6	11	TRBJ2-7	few	CASSQGELQYF	TGTGCCAGCAGTCAGGGGGAGCTGCAGTACTTC
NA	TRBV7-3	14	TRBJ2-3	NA	CASSLWQDTDTQYF	TGTGCCAGCAGCTTATGGCAGGACACAGATACGCAGTATTTT
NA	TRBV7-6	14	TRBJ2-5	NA	CASSLQTAQETQYF	TGTGCCAGCAGCTTACAGACAGCCCAAGAGACCCAGTACTTC
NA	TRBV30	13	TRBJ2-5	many	CAWSLEGGKTQYF	TGTGCCTGGAGTTTGGAGGGCGGTAAGACCCAGTACTTC
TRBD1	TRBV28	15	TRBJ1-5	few	CASSLLEGARQPQHF	TGTGCCAGCAGTTTATTGGAGGGGGCAAGACAGCCCCAGCATTTT
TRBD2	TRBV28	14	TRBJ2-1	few	CASSLFLAGSEQFF	TGTGCCAGCAGTTTATTCCTAGCGGGAAGTGAGCAGTTCTTC
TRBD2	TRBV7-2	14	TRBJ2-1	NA	CASSLAGGNNEQFF	TGTGCCAGCAGCTTAGCGGGAGGGAACAATGAGCAGTTCTTC
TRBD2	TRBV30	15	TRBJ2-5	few	CAWSELAGGKETQYF	TGTGCCTGGAGTGAACTAGCGGGAGGGAAAGAGACCCAGTACTTC
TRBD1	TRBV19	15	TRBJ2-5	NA	CASTPRQGVGETQYF	TGTGCCAGTACCCCTAGACAGGGGGTGGGAGAGACCCAGTACTTC
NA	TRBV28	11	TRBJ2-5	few	CASTSEGDQYF	TGTGCCAGCACTTCTGAGGGGGACCAGTACTTC
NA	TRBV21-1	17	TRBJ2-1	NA	CASSNGQGGRWGDEQFF	TGTGCCAGCAGCAACGGGCAGGGCGGGAGGTGGGGAGATGAGCAGTTCTTC